The sample holds a few counts of the clone carrying this T cell receptor beta chain. The sample originates from a study of blood T cell repertoires in COVID-19. Study information: Specimens from acute and convalescent COVID-19 originated in the United States, Italy and Spain. T cells, B-cell-depleted T cells, or PBMCs supplied cDNA or gDNA.

Germline CDR1 SGHTA, CDR2 FQGNSA. The CDR3 length is 18 residues. V lost 2 bases to trimming and J lost 3 bases; unmatched junction nucleotides: 9. Per the study methods: Cell counts per sample came from amplifying reference gene primers. This table comes from immunoSEQ multiplex PCR, and its TCRdb copy is limited to in-frame clones, with some not included. Clonal size and the V and J genes are those of that table, whereas D and trimming came from the DNA. The sample shows roughly 110,000 clones, 84% of them seen only once. The specimen was peripheral blood. The rearrangement links TRBV7-2 to TRBJ1-4; the match to TRBD1 covers 10 bases. This clonotype originated in an older woman with acute or convalescent COVID-19. The CDR3 DNA reads as TGTGCCAGCAGCTTATACGGGACAGGGGTGGCGTCTAATGAAAAACTGTTTTTT. Translating gives CASSLYGTGVASNEKLFF.